These T cell receptor beta chains were read from a single sample in a study of control samples from healthy donors and cancer patients. Assay: immunoSEQ multiplex PCR; the TCRdb copy retains only in-frame clones and omits some. The table shows over 80,000 clones, with around 82% occurring only once. The sequenced material came from blood. The receptors come from a man aged 60-69 years in good health. CDR3s include the opening cysteine and the closing phenylalanine or tryptophan. A D gene is named only where the DNA matches it firmly. Expanded clones get a size class; other rows say once, few or many, or leave the size out.

CDR3 length: 16
J gene: TRBJ1-1
clone size: -
D gene: -
V gene: TRBV4-2
CDR3 DNA: TGTGCCAGCAGCCAAGAGGGGCGGACGGGTGACACTGAAGCTTTCTTT
CDR3 protein: CASSQEGRTGDTEAFF

CDR3 length: 17
J gene: TRBJ2-1
clone size: -
D gene: TRBD2
V gene: TRBV7-9
CDR3 DNA: TGTGCCAGCAGCCCCCGGGGGACTAGCGGGAGGCGCAATGAGCAGTTCTTC
CDR3 protein: CASSPRGTSGRRNEQFF

CDR3 length: 14
J gene: TRBJ2-3
clone size: -
D gene: -
V gene: TRBV19
CDR3 DNA: TGTGCCAGTAGTATCAGAACAGGGATAGATACGCAGTATTTT
CDR3 protein: CASSIRTGIDTQYF

CDR3 length: 16
J gene: TRBJ2-3
clone size: -
D gene: -
V gene: TRBV7-6
CDR3 DNA: TGTGCCAGCAGCTCCCGCCCGACCATCGGCACAGATACGCAGTATTTT
CDR3 protein: CASSSRPTIGTDTQYF

CDR3 length: 13
J gene: TRBJ2-1
clone size: -
D gene: TRBD2
V gene: TRBV11-1
CDR3 DNA: TGTGCCAGCAGCGTCGGACTAGCGCTTGAGCAGTTCTTC
CDR3 protein: CASSVGLALEQFF

CDR3 length: 14
J gene: TRBJ2-1
clone size: -
D gene: -
V gene: TRBV5-4
CDR3 DNA: TGTGCCAGCAGCCGAGGAGGAGCTCCCAATGAGCAGTTCTTC
CDR3 protein: CASSRGGAPNEQFF

CDR3 length: 14
J gene: TRBJ1-1
clone size: -
D gene: -
V gene: TRBV27
CDR3 DNA: TGTGCCAGCAGTTTCGGCAACTTGAACACTGAAGCTTTCTTT
CDR3 protein: CASSFGNLNTEAFF

CDR3 length: 17
J gene: TRBJ2-1
clone size: once
D gene: TRBD2
V gene: TRBV6-1
CDR3 DNA: TGTGCCAGCAGTGAAGCGGCCCAGCGGGAGGGGAGCAATGAGCAGTTCTTC
CDR3 protein: CASSEAAQREGSNEQFF

CDR3 length: 14
J gene: TRBJ1-1
clone size: -
D gene: TRBD1
V gene: TRBV5-1
CDR3 DNA: TGCGCCAGCAGCCCGCAGGGGGAGAGCACTGAAGCTTTCTTT
CDR3 protein: CASSPQGESTEAFF

CDR3 length: 13
J gene: TRBJ1-1
clone size: -
D gene: -
V gene: TRBV30
CDR3 DNA: TGTGCCTGGTGTCACACAGGGTTCACTGAAGCTTTCTTT
CDR3 protein: CAWCHTGFTEAFF

CDR3 length: 17
J gene: TRBJ2-3
clone size: -
D gene: TRBD1
V gene: TRBV10-3
CDR3 DNA: TGTGCCATCAGTGAGTCAAGGGGGCCCACGGGCACAGATACGCAGTATTTT
CDR3 protein: CAISESRGPTGTDTQYF

CDR3 length: 12
J gene: TRBJ2-5
clone size: few
D gene: -
V gene: TRBV12-3/TRBV12-4
CDR3 DNA: TGTGCCAGCAGTTTCGACTCTGAGACCCAGTACTTC
CDR3 protein: CASSFDSETQYF

CDR3 length: 14
J gene: TRBJ1-5
clone size: few
D gene: -
V gene: TRBV28
CDR3 DNA: TGTGCCAGCAGTTTGCGATCGTTCGAACAGCCCCAGCATTTT
CDR3 protein: CASSLRSFEQPQHF

CDR3 length: 17
J gene: TRBJ2-2
clone size: -
D gene: TRBD1
V gene: TRBV12-5
CDR3 DNA: TGTGCTAGTGGTACTACCAAGGACAGGGTAAACACCGGGGAGCTGTTTTTT
CDR3 protein: CASGTTKDRVNTGELFF

CDR3 length: 15
J gene: TRBJ2-1
clone size: -
D gene: TRBD2
V gene: TRBV30
CDR3 DNA: TGTGCCTGGGCCGCCGGACTAGCGGGAGACAATGAGCAGTTCTTC
CDR3 protein: CAWAAGLAGDNEQFF

CDR3 length: 17
J gene: TRBJ2-3
clone size: -
D gene: TRBD2
V gene: TRBV4-1
CDR3 DNA: TGCGCCAGCAGCCAAGATAACGGCGGCGGGAGCATGAATGCGCAGTATTTT
CDR3 protein: CASSQDNGGGSMNAQYF

CDR3 length: 11
J gene: TRBJ2-5
clone size: -
D gene: -
V gene: TRBV29-1
CDR3 DNA: TGCAGCGTTGAAGTTCAACAGACCCAGTACTTC
CDR3 protein: CSVEVQQTQYF

CDR3 length: 15
J gene: TRBJ1-4
clone size: -
D gene: TRBD1
V gene: TRBV7-9
CDR3 DNA: TGTGCCAGCAGCCTGACAGGGCTGACTAATGAAAAACTGTTTTTT
CDR3 protein: CASSLTGLTNEKLFF

CDR3 length: 13
J gene: TRBJ2-7
clone size: few
D gene: -
V gene: TRBV11-1
CDR3 DNA: TGTGCCAGCAGCCCTAGGAGGGTGGCCGAGCAGTACTTC
CDR3 protein: CASSPRRVAEQYF

CDR3 length: 17
J gene: TRBJ2-3
clone size: -
D gene: TRBD2
V gene: TRBV27
CDR3 DNA: TGTGCCAGCAGTCCTCTAGCGGGACCGGCCGGTGGAGATACGCAGTATTTT
CDR3 protein: CASSPLAGPAGGDTQYF

CDR3 length: 13
J gene: TRBJ1-5
clone size: -
D gene: -
V gene: TRBV10-1
CDR3 DNA: TGCGCCAGCAGTGAAAGTGGGGATCAGCCCCAGCATTTT
CDR3 protein: CASSESGDQPQHF

CDR3 length: 14
J gene: TRBJ2-7
clone size: -
D gene: -
V gene: TRBV2
CDR3 DNA: TGTGCCAGCAAGGAGTGGGACGGACCCTACGAGCAGTACTTC
CDR3 protein: CASKEWDGPYEQYF

CDR3 length: 13
J gene: TRBJ2-3
clone size: -
D gene: -
V gene: TRBV24-1
CDR3 DNA: TGTGCCACCAGTGATTTGGGGGGAGATACGCAGTATTTT
CDR3 protein: CATSDLGGDTQYF

CDR3 length: 12
J gene: TRBJ2-1
clone size: once
D gene: TRBD1
V gene: TRBV5-1
CDR3 DNA: TGCGCCAGCAGCTGGACAGGGGATGAGCAGTTCTTC
CDR3 protein: CASSWTGDEQFF

CDR3 length: 13
J gene: TRBJ2-1
clone size: -
D gene: -
V gene: TRBV18
CDR3 DNA: TGTGCCAGCTCGAGGGACCGACGCAATGAGCAGTTCTTC
CDR3 protein: CASSRDRRNEQFF

CDR3 length: 15
J gene: TRBJ2-7
clone size: -
D gene: TRBD2
V gene: TRBV5-4
CDR3 DNA: TGTGCCAGCAGCTTAGGACTAGCGGGAACTTACGAGCAGTACTTC
CDR3 protein: CASSLGLAGTYEQYF

CDR3 length: 15
J gene: TRBJ2-1
clone size: -
D gene: TRBD2
V gene: TRBV7-9
CDR3 DNA: TGTGCCAGCAGCTTTACAACTAGCGGGTCCGATGAGCAGTTCTTC
CDR3 protein: CASSFTTSGSDEQFF

CDR3 length: 16
J gene: TRBJ2-2
clone size: few
D gene: -
V gene: TRBV25-1
CDR3 DNA: TGTGCCAGCAGTGATGCCGGGACATCCGGCGGCCGGGAGCTGTTTTTT
CDR3 protein: CASSDAGTSGGRELFF

CDR3 length: 14
J gene: TRBJ1-1
clone size: -
D gene: -
V gene: TRBV2
CDR3 DNA: TGTGCCAGCATCCCAGACAGAGATAACACTGAAGCTTTCTTT
CDR3 protein: CASIPDRDNTEAFF

CDR3 length: 15
J gene: TRBJ2-1
clone size: -
D gene: TRBD1
V gene: TRBV7-6
CDR3 DNA: TGTGCCAGCAGCTTCGACAGGGGGACCTACAATGAGCAGTTCTTC
CDR3 protein: CASSFDRGTYNEQFF

CDR3 length: 16
J gene: TRBJ1-1
clone size: -
D gene: -
V gene: TRBV5-6
CDR3 DNA: TGTGCCAGCAGCCCACTCAGCAGCAGGCTTCAAACTGAAGCTTTCTTT
CDR3 protein: CASSPLSSRLQTEAFF

CDR3 length: 13
J gene: TRBJ1-2
clone size: -
D gene: -
V gene: TRBV5-6
CDR3 DNA: TGTGCCAGCAGCTTGGGGAGGGCCTATGGCTACACCTTC
CDR3 protein: CASSLGRAYGYTF

CDR3 length: 13
J gene: TRBJ1-1
clone size: once
D gene: -
V gene: TRBV7-8
CDR3 DNA: TGTGCCAGCAGCTTAGGGGGGACAAACTCGGCTTTCTTT
CDR3 protein: CASSLGGTNSAFF

CDR3 length: 15
J gene: TRBJ1-1
clone size: -
D gene: -
V gene: TRBV6-5
CDR3 DNA: TGTGCCAGCAGTTACTACGAGGGCTGGAACACTGAAGCTTTCTTT
CDR3 protein: CASSYYEGWNTEAFF

CDR3 length: 15
J gene: TRBJ2-1
clone size: once
D gene: -
V gene: TRBV7-9
CDR3 DNA: TGTGCCAGCAGCAACGGGCCGGGACTTTTCAATGAGCAGTTCTTC
CDR3 protein: CASSNGPGLFNEQFF

CDR3 length: 12
J gene: TRBJ2-7
clone size: few
D gene: -
V gene: TRBV5-1
CDR3 DNA: TGCGCCAGCAGCTTGGACAGTCACGAGCAGTACTTC
CDR3 protein: CASSLDSHEQYF

CDR3 length: 15
J gene: TRBJ2-1
clone size: -
D gene: TRBD1
V gene: TRBV5-4
CDR3 DNA: TGTGCCAGCAGCTGGGGACAGGGCCCCTACAATGAGCAGTTCTTC
CDR3 protein: CASSWGQGPYNEQFF

CDR3 length: 14
J gene: TRBJ2-7
clone size: -
D gene: TRBD1
V gene: TRBV18
CDR3 DNA: TGTGCCAGCTCACTCGCCAGGGGGACCTACGAGCAGTACTTC
CDR3 protein: CASSLARGTYEQYF

CDR3 length: 15
J gene: TRBJ2-1
clone size: -
D gene: -
V gene: TRBV7-9
CDR3 DNA: TGTGCCAGCACCCCCGAGGGGGGTGGGGACAATGAGCAGTTCTTC
CDR3 protein: CASTPEGGGDNEQFF

CDR3 length: 16
J gene: TRBJ2-5
clone size: -
D gene: TRBD2
V gene: TRBV5-1
CDR3 DNA: TGCGCCAGCAGATCTCAACTAGCGGGTCTACCAGAGACCCAGTACTTC
CDR3 protein: CASRSQLAGLPETQYF

CDR3 length: 16
J gene: TRBJ1-2
clone size: once
D gene: -
V gene: TRBV7-8
CDR3 DNA: TGTGCCAGCAGCCCCCTAACCCCGACAGCAAACTATGGCTACACCTTC
CDR3 protein: CASSPLTPTANYGYTF

CDR3 length: 12
J gene: TRBJ1-2
clone size: -
D gene: -
V gene: TRBV7-9
CDR3 DNA: TGTGCCAGCAGCCCCCCCCTACAGGGCTACACCTTC
CDR3 protein: CASSPPLQGYTF